What follows are 17 T cell receptor beta chains derived from one specimen sequenced in a study of T cell repertoires in aging, cancer and after chemotherapy. Peripheral blood genomic DNA, not sorted cells or RNA, was the template. TRB rearrangements spanning V, D and J were amplified using mixed TRB-A/B primers. TCRdb itself ran the multiplex PCR reads through MiXCR, one entry per CDR3 protein. This sample has 3,500 to 5,000 distinct CDR3 sequences, with around two fifths found just once. Material: blood. Source of these receptors: a human donor with a blood cancer.

The chain couples TRBV5-1 to TRBJ1-2; D unresolved. The CDR3 runs 15 residues. Trimming took off 2 bases at V and 7 bases at J, with 18 bases between the two ends. Germline-derived CDR1 and CDR2 are SGHRS and YFSETQ. CDR3 DNA sequence: TGCGCCAGCAGCTTACGACCAAGGTCACGGACTGGCTACACCTTC. This translates into CASSLRPRSRTGYTF.

About this clonotype itself: With a much larger clone just one base away, this may be a read error. This chain connects TRBV5-6 to TRBJ2-3; possibly TRBD1 for D (6 bases). CDR1 and CDR2 (germline): SGHDT, YYEEEE. The CDR3 is 14 residues long. CDR3 coding DNA: TGTGCCAGCAGCTTACAGGGAAGCACAGAAACGCAGTATTTT. This codes for CASSLQGSTETQYF.

This chain uses TRBV6-1 with TRBJ2-1; unclear D gene. This CDR3 contains 14 residues. Germline V gene data show CDR1 as MNHNS and CDR2 as SASEGT. Trimming stripped 4 bases from V and 6 bases from J, with 13 bases between. CDR3 sequence: CASSVDLKPNEQFF. CDR3 nucleotides: TGTGCCAGCAGTGTGGACCTTAAACCCAATGAGCAGTTCTTC.

As for this clonotype: This could be a read error, since a much larger clone is one nucleotide away. This sequence joins TRBV19 and TRBJ2-5; D unresolved. Germline CDR1 is LNHDA and CDR2 is SQIVND (reference sequence). This CDR3 is 11 amino acids long. The V end lost 8 bases, the J end lost 4 bases, and 8 bases lay between the germline ends. For the CDR3, the DNA is TGTGCCAGTGGCCTCCGAGAGACCCAGTACTTC. It encodes CASGLRETQYF.

The table lists this clonotype with a few counts. The chain has TRBV6-5 and TRBJ2-3; a weak D match, TRBD2 (6 bases). Trimming shortened V by 6 bases and J by 0 bases, and 7 bases separated the two germline ends. Looked up from germline, CDR1 is MNHEY and CDR2 is SVGAGI. The CDR3 contains 13 residues. The CDR3 sequence: CASRGLSTDTQYF. Written as DNA, the CDR3 is TGTGCCAGCAGGGGACTGAGCACAGATACGCAGTATTTT.

In its sample, this clonotype was seen once. The rearrangement joins TRBV28 to TRBJ2-7, with TRBD2 identical over 14 bases. This CDR3 region has 22 residues. CDR1 MDHEN and CDR2 SYDVKM come from the germline V gene. The V segment lost 4 bases and the J segment 3 bases; nucleotides outside the gene matches: 23. The CDR3 is CASSSITVYPGTSGRTLYEQYF. In DNA, the CDR3 is TGTGCCAGCAGTTCTATAACAGTCTACCCCGGGACTAGCGGGAGAACACTCTACGAGCAGTACTTC.

V gene TRBV5-6 combines with J gene TRBJ2-3, with D maybe TRBD2 (5 bases). The germline gives CDR1 SGHDT, CDR2 YYEEEE. Trimming took 3 bases from V and 5 from J, leaving 16 bases between them. The CDR3 consists of 15 residues. The CDR3 region is CASSSKLGAIDTQYF. The CDR3 DNA follows: TGTGCCAGCAGCTCCAAACTAGGCGCAATAGATACGCAGTATTTT.

The V and J genes are TRBV19 and TRBJ2-2, with D possibly being TRBD1 (7 bases). V was pared by 2 bases and J by 2 bases, with 15 bases between. Germline CDR1 and CDR2: LNHDA and SQIVND (reference sequence). The CDR3 extends over 17 amino acids. The CDR3 nucleotides read TGTGCCAGTAGTATAAGGGGGCAGGAGGGTAACACCGGGGAGCTGTTTTTT. The encoded protein is CASSIRGQEGNTGELFF.

This clonotype was found a few times. The CDR3 DNA is TGTGCCAGTAGTATAGCTCGAGGATTCCCCTACAATGAGCAGTTCTTC. Translating gives CASSIARGFPYNEQFF. The chain has TRBV19 and TRBJ2-1; D is unresolved. Deletions cut 1 base from V and 2 bases from J, with 12 bases between. CDR3 length: 16 amino acids. The germline CDR1 and CDR2 sequences are LNHDA and SQIVND (reference sequence). Combining the CDR3 with reference TRBV19 and TRBJ2-1 gives the whole variable domain DGGITQSPKYLFRKEGQNVTLSCEQNLNHDAMYWYRQDPGQGLRLIYYSQIVNDFQKGDIAEGYSVSREKKESFPLTVTSAQKNPTAFYLCASSIARGFPYNEQFFGPGTRLTVL.

The CDR3 DNA is TGCAGTGGAGGAGTAGGGGGTAACAATGAGCAGTTCTTC. Residues: CSGGVGGNNEQFF. The gene calls are TRBV20-1 and TRBJ2-1; D is possibly TRBD1 (6 bases). The V and J ends lost 7 bases and 5 bases respectively, with 15 bases between them. The CDR3 runs to 13 residues. Germline V CDR1 and CDR2: DFQATT, SNEGSKA (reference sequence).

The chain joins TRBV27 to TRBJ1-4; 8 bases line up with TRBD1. CDR1 and CDR2 (germline): MNHEY, SMNVEV (reference sequence). J was trimmed by 8 bases and V by 4 bases; bases with no gene match: 9. CDR3 length equals 15 residues. The CDR3 coding sequence is TGTGCCAGCAGTTCCCGGACAGGGTTAAGGGAAAAACTGTTTTTT. This gives the protein CASSSRTGLREKLFF. The full variable domain, its missing parts supplied by reference TRBV27 and TRBJ1-4, is EAQVTQNPRYLITVTGKKLTVTCSQNMNHEYMSWYRQDPGLGLRQIYYSMNVEVTDKGDVPEGYKVSRKEKRNFPLILESPSPNQTSLYFCASSSRTGLREKLFFGSGTQLSVL.

This rearrangement joins TRBV12-3 or TRBV12-4 to TRBJ1-1, with D possibly being TRBD1 (5 bases). The V and J ends lost 6 bases and 7 bases respectively, with 18 bases between them. The CDR3 sequence is 14 residues long. The CDR3 region is CASRPTGTAYEAFF. The CDR3 coding sequence is TGTGCCAGCAGGCCCACCGGGACGGCCTATGAAGCTTTCTTT.

The DNA of the CDR3 is TGTGCCACCCGAGGGGGGTTGAGCAATCAGCCCCAGCATTTT. Its protein product is CATRGGLSNQPQHF. The V gene is TRBV28, the J gene TRBJ1-5, with a weak D call TRBD1 (6 bases). CDR1 and CDR2 from the germline V gene are MDHEN and SYDVKM. V was pared by 10 bases and J by 1 base, with 14 bases between. This CDR3 spans 14 amino acids.

This chain links TRBV19 with TRBJ2-7; TRBD2 matches at 10 bases. V was pared by 9 bases and J by 1 base, with 9 bases of the junction left unmatched. Germline V gives CDR1 LNHDA, CDR2 SQIVND (reference sequence). CDR3 length: 15 amino acids. For the CDR3, the DNA is TGTGCCAGCCAGCTAGCGGGAGAGATTTCCTACGAGCAGTACTTC. This codes for CASQLAGEISYEQYF.

This clonotype counts as medium-sized. The chain recombines TRBV30 with TRBJ2-5; D gene unclear. The ends were cut back, 4 bases at V and 5 bases at J, with 11 bases in the middle. CDR1 GTSNPN and CDR2 SVGIG come from the germline V gene (reference sequence). CDR3 length: 12 residues. DNA for the CDR3: TGTGCCTGGAACCCTGGGTCGGAGACCCAGTACTTC. This codes for CAWNPGSETQYF.

This clonotype was counted a few times. This chain links TRBV6-6 with TRBJ1-3, with D tentatively TRBD1 (5 bases). Germline values: CDR1 MNHNY, CDR2 SVGAGI (reference sequence). The CDR3 consists of 15 residues. Deletions cut 4 bases from V and 1 base from J, with 11 bases between. The CDR3 sequence: CASSSRTLSGNTIYF. The CDR3 region has the DNA TGTGCCAGCAGTTCCCGGACACTTTCTGGAAACACCATATATTTT.

The J gene is TRBJ1-1, the V gene TRBV30; perhaps TRBD1 as D (5 bases). Looked up from germline, CDR1 is GTSNPN and CDR2 is SVGIG (reference sequence). This CDR3 contains 13 residues. V was clipped by 0 bases and J by 1 base, with 6 bases between them. The CDR3 region has the DNA TGTGCCTGGAGTGTAGACAGGAACACTGAAGCTTTCTTT. This gives the protein CAWSVDRNTEAFF.